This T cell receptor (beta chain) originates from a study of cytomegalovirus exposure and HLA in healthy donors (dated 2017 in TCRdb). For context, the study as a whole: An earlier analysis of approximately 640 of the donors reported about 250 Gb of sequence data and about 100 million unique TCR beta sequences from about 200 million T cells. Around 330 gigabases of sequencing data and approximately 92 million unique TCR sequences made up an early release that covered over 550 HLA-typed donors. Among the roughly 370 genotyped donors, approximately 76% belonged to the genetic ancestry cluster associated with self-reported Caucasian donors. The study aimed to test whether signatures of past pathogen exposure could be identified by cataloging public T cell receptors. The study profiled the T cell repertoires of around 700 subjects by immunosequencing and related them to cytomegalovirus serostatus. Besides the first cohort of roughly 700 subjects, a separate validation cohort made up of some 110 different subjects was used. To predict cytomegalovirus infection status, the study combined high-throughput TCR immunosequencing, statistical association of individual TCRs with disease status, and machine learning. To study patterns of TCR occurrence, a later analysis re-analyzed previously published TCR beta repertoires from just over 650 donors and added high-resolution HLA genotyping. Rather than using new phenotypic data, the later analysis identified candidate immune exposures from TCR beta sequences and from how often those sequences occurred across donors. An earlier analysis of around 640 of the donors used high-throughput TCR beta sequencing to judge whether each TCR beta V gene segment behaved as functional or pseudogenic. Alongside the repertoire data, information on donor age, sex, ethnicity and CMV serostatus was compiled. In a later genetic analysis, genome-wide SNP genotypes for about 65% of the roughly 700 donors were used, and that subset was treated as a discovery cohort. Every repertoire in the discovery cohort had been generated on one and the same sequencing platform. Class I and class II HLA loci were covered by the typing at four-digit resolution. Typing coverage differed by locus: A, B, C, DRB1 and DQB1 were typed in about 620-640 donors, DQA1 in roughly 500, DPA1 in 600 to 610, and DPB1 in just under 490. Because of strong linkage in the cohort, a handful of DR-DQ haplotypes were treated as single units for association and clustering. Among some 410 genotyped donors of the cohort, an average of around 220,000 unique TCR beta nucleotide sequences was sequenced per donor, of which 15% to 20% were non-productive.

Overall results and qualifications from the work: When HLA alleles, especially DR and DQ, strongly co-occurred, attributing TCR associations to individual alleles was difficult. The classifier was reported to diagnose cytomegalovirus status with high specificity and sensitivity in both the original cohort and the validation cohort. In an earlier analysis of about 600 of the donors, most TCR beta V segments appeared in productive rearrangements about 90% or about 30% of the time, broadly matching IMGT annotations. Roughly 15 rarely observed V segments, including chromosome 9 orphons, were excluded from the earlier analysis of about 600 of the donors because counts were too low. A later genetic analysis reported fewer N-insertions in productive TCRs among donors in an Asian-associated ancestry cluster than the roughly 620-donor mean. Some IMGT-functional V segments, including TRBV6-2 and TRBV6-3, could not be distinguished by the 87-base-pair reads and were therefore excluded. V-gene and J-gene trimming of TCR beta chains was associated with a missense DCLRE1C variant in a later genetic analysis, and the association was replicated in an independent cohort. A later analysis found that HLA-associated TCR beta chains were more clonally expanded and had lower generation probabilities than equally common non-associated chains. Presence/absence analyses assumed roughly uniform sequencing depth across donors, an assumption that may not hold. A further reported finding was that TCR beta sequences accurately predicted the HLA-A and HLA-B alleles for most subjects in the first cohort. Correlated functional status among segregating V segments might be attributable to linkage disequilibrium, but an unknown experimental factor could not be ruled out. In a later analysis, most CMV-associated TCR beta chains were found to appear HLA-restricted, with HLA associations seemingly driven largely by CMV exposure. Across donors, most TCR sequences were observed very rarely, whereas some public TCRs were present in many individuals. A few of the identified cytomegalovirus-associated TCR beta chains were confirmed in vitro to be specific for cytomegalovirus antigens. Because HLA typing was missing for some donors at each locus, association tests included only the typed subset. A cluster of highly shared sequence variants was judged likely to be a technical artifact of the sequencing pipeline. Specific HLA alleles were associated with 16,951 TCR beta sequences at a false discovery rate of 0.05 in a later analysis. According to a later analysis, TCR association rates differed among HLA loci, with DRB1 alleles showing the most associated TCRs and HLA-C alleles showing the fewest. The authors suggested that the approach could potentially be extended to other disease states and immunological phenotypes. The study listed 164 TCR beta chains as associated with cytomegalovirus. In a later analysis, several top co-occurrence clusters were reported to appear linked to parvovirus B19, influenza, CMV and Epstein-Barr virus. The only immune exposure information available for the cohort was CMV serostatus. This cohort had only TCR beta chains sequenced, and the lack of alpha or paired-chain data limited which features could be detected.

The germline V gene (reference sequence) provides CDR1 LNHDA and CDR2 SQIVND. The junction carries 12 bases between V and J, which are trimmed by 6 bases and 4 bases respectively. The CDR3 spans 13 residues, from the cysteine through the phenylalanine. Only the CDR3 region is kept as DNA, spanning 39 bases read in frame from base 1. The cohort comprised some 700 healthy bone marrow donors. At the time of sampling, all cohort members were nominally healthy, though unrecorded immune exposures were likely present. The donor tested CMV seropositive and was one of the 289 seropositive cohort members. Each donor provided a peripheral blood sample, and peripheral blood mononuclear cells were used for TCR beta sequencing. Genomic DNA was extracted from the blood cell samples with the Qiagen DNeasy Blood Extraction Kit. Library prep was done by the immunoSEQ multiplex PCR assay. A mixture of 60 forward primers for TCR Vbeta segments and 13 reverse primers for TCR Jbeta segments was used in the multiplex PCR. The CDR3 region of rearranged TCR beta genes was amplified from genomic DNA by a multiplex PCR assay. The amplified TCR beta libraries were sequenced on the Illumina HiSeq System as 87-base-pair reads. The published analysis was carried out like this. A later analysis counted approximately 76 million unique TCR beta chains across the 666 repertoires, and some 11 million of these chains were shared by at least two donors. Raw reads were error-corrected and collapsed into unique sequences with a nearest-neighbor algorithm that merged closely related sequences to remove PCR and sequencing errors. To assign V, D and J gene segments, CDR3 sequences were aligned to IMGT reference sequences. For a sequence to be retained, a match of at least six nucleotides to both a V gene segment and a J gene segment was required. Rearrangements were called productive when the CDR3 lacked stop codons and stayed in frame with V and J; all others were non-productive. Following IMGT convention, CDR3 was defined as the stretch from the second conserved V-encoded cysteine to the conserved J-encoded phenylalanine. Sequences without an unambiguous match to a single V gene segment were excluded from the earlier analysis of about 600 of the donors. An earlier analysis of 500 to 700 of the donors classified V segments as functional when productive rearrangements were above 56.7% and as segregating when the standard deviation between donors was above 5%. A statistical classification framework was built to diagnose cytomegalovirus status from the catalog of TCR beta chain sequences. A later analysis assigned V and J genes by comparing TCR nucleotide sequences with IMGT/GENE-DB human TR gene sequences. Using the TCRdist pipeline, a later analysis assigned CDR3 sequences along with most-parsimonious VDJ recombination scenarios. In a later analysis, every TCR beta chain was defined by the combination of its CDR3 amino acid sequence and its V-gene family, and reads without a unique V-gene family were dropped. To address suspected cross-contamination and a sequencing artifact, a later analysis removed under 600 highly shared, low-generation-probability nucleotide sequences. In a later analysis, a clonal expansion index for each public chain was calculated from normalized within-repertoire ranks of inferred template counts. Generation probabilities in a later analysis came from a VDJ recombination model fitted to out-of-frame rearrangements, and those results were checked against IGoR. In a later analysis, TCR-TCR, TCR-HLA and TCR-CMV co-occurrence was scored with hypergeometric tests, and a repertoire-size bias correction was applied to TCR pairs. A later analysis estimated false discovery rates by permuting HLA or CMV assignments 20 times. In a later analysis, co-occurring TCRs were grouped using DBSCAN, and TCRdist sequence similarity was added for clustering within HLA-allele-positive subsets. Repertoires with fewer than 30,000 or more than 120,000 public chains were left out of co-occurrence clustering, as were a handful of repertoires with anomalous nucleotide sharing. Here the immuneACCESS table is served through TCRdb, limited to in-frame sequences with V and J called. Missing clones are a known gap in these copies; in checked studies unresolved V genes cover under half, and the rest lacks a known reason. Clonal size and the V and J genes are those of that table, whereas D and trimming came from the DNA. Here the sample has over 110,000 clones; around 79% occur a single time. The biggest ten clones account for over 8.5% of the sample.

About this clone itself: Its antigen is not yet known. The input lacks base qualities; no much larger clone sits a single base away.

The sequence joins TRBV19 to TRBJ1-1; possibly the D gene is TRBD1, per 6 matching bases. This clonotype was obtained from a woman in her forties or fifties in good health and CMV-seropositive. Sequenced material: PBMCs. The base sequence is TGTGCCAGTAGCTCACAGGGTGGCACTGAAGCTTTCTTT. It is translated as CASSSQGGTEAFF.